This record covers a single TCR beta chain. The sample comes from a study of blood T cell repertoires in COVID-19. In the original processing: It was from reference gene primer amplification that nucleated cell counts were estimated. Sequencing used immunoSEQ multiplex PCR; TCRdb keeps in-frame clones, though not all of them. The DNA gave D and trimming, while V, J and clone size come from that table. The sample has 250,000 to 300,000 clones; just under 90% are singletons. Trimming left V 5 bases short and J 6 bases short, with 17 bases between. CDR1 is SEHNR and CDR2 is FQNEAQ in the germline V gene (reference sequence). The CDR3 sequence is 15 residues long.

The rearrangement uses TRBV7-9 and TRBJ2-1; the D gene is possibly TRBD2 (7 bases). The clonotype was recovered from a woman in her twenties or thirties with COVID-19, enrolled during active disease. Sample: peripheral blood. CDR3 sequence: CASSQGGGYTNEQFF. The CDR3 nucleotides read TGTGCCAGCAGCCAAGGGGGGGGCTACACCAATGAGCAGTTCTTC. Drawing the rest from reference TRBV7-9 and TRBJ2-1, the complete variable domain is DTGVSQNPRHKITKRGQNVTFRCDPISEHNRLYWYRQTLGQGPEFLTYFQNEAQLEKSRLLSDRFSAERPKGSFSTLEIQRTEQGDSAMYLCASSQGGGYTNEQFFGPGTRLTVL.